This T cell receptor beta chain emerged from a study of yellow fever vaccine responses in identical twins. The CDR3 runs 15 residues. Germline CDR1 SGHTA, CDR2 FQGTGA. V was cut by 8 bases and J by 1 base, with 16 bases left in between. TCRdb itself ran the RT-PCR reads through MiXCR, one entry per CDR3 protein. The sample holds about 11,000 distinct CDR3 sequences, 77% seen once. The specimen comprised T cells from blood (PBMCs), unsorted or a sorted subset (not recorded which), sampled before or after yellow fever vaccination (not recorded which). The gene calls are TRBV7-3 and TRBJ2-3; possibly TRBD2 for D (6 bases). This receptor was identified in a woman aged 18-30 years who received the yellow fever vaccine. The CDR3 protein is CASFSGGIGTDTQYF. DNA for the CDR3: TGTGCCAGCTTTAGCGGTGGAATTGGCACAGATACGCAGTATTTT. The variable domain in full, completed from reference TRBV7-3 and TRBJ2-3, reads GAGVSQTPSNKVTEKGKYVELRCDPISGHTALYWYRQSLGQGPEFLIYFQGTGAADDSGLPNDRFFAVRPEGSVSTLKIQRTERGDSAVYLCASFSGGIGTDTQYFGPGTRLTVL.